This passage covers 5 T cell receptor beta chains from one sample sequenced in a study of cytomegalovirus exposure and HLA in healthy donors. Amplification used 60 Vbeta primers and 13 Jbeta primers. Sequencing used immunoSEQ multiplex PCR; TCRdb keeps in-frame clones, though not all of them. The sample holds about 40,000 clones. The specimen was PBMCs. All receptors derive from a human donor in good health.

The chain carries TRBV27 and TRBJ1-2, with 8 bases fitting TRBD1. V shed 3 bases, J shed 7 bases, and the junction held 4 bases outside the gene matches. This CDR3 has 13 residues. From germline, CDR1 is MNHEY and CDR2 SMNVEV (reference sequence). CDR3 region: CASSFGQGGGYTF. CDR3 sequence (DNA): TGTGCCAGCAGTTTCGGACAGGGTGGTGGCTACACCTTC.

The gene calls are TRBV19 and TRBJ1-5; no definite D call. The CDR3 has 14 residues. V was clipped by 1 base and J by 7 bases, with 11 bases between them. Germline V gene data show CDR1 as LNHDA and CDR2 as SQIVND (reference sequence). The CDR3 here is CASSIAGISQPQHF. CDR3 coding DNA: TGTGCCAGTAGTATAGCAGGAATCAGCCAGCCCCAGCATTTT.

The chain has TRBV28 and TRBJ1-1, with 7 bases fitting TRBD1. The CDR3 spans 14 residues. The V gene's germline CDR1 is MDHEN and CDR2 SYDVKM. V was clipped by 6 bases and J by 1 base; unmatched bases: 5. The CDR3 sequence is CASRSGTANTEAFF. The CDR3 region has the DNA TGTGCCAGCAGATCCGGGACAGCGAACACTGAAGCTTTCTTT.

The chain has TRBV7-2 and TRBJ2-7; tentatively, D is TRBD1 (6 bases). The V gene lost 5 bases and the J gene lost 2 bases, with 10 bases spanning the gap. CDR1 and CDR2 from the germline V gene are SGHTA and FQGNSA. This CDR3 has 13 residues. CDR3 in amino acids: CASSPTGPYEQYF. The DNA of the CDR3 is TGTGCCAGCAGCCCTACAGGGCCCTACGAGCAGTACTTC.

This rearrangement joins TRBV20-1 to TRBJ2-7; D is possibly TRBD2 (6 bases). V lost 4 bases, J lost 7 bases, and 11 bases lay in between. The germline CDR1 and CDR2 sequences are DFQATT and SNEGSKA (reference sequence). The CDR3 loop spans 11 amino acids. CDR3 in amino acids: CSATSVSEQYF. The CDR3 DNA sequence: TGCAGTGCTACTAGCGTGTCGGAGCAGTACTTC.